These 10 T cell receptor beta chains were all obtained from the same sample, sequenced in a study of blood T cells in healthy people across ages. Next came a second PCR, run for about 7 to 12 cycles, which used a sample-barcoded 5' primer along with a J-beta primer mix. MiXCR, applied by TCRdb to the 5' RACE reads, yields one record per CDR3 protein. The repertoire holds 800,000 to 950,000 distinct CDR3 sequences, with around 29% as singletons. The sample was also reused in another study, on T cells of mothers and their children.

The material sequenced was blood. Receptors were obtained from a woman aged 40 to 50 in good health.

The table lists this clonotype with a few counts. CDR3 DNA sequence: TGTGCCAGCTCCCCGGAAGGTCCGATCACCTTC. Protein product: CASSPEGPITF. V and J are TRBV25-1 and TRBJ1-2, with D hard to call. The germline V and J ends were trimmed by 8 bases and 13 bases, with 17 bases remaining between them. The germline V gene has CDR1 MGHDK and CDR2 SYGVNS. This CDR3 spans 11 amino acids.

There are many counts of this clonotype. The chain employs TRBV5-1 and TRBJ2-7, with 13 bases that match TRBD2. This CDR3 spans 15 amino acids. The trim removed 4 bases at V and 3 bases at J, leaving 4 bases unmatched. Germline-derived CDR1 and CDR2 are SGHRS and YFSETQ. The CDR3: CASSRGTSGDYEQYF. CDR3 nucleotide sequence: TGCGCCAGCAGCCGAGGGACTAGCGGGGACTACGAGCAGTACTTC.

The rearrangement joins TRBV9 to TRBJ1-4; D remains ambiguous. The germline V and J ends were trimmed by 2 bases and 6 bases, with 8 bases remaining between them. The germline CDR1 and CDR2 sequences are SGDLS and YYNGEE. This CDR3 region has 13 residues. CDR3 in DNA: TGTGCCAGCAGCGTTGACCAGGATGAAAAACTGTTTTTT. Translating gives CASSVDQDEKLFF.

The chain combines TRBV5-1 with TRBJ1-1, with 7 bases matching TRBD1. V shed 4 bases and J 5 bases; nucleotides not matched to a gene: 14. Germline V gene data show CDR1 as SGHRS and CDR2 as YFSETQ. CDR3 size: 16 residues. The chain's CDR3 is CASSLRGPRGGTEAFF. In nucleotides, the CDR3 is TGCGCCAGCAGCCTTAGGGGGCCGCGGGGCGGGACTGAAGCTTTCTTT. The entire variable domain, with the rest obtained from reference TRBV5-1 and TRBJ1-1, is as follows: KAGVTQTPRYLIKTRGQQVTLSCSPISGHRSVSWYQQTPGQGLQFLFEYFSETQRNKGNFPGRFSGRQFSNSRSEMNVSTLELGDSALYLCASSLRGPRGGTEAFFGQGTRLTVV.

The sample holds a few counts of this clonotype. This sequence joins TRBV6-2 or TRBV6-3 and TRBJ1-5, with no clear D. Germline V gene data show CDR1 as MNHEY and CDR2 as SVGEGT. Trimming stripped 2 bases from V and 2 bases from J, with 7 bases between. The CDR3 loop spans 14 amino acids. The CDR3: CASSYRERNQPQHF. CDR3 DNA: TGTGCCAGCAGTTACCGGGAGCGCAATCAGCCCCAGCATTTT.

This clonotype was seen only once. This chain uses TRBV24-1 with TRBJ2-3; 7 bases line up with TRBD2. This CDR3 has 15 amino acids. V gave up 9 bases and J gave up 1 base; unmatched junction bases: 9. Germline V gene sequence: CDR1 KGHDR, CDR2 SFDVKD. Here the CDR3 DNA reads TGTGCCACCGCTATGGGGGGGGTCCGCACAGATACGCAGTATTTT. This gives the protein CATAMGGVRTDTQYF.

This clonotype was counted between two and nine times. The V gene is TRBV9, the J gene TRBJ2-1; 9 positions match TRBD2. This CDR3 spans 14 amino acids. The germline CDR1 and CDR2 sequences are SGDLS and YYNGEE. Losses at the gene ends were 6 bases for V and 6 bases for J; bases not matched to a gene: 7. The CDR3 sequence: CASNVRGGGNEQFF. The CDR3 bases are TGTGCCAGCAACGTGCGGGGGGGGGGCAATGAGCAGTTCTTC.

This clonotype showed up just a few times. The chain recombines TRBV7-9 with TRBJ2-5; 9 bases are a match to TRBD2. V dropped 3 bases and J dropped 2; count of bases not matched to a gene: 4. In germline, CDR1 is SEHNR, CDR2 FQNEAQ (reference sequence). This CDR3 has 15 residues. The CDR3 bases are TGTGCCAGCAGCTTTGTGGGACTAGCACAAGAGACCCAGTACTTC. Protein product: CASSFVGLAQETQYF.

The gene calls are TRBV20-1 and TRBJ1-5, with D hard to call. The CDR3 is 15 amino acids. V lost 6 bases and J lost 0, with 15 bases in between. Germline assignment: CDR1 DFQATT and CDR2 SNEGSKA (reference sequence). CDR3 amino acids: CSAAGLVISNQPQHF. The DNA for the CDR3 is TGCAGTGCCGCGGGGTTGGTCATTAGCAATCAGCCCCAGCATTTT.

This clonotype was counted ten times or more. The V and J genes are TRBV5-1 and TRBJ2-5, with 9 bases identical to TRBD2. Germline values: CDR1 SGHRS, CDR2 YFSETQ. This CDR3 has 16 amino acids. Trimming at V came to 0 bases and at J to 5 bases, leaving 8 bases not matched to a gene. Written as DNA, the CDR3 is TGCGCCAGCAGCTTGGGATCTGGCGGGGGGGCCGAGACCCAGTACTTC. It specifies CASSLGSGGGAETQYF.